The entry that follows covers one T cell receptor beta chain sequence. Profiling relied on immunoSEQ multiplex PCR, and the TCRdb table lists in-frame clones only, not all of them. Counted here are roughly 700,000 clones, 74% occurring once; the ten biggest clones make up less than 2%. This sample stems from a study of shared clonotypes between healthy human individuals. The authors divided CD4+ cells into CD45RA+ naive and CD45RA-negative memory subsets. This CDR3 has 14 amino acids. Germline CDR1 reads LNHDA; CDR2 reads SQIVND (reference sequence). The receptor was isolated from a woman aged 30 to 39 in good health. The sample taken for sequencing was memory CD4+ T cells sorted from blood. The subset: CD45RA-negative fraction. The chain has TRBV19 and TRBJ2-5; 9 bases are a match to TRBD2. TRBJ2-7 explains the end of the DNA better; the J call may be wrong. The CDR3 DNA reads as TGTGCCAGTAGTGGATTAGCGGGAGAGTACGAGCAGTACTTC. Residues: CASSGLAGEYEQYF.